These T cell receptor beta chains were read from a single sample in a study of CD8+CD57+ T cells in acquired aplastic anemia. TCRdb re-derived calls from the reads in MiXCR, one entry per CDR3 protein. The sample lists 150,000 to 200,000 distinct CDR3 sequences, 55% to 65% occurring once. Material: sorted CD4+, CD8+, or CD8+CD57+ T cells (not recorded which) from PBMCs. The receptor source for this set is a human donor with aplastic anemia. Each CDR3 is given with its conserved first and last residue. A D gene is named only where the DNA matches it firmly. Rows give clone size only sometimes, using once, few, many, or a class for an expanded clone.

v_gene,j_gene,abundance,d_gene,CDR3nt,CDR3aa
TRBV7-9,TRBJ2-3,many,TRBD2,TGTGCCAGCAGACAGACAACTGGACTAGCGGGGGGGCCATATATGGATACGCAGTATTTT,CASRQTTGLAGGPYMDTQYF
TRBV11-2,TRBJ1-4,many,TRBD1,TGTGCCAGCAGAGGACAGGGGGTTGAAAAACTGTTTTTT,CASRGQGVEKLFF
TRBV7-9,TRBJ1-5,NA,NA,TGTGCCAGCAGCTTAATTGGTGACAATCAGCCCCAGCATTTT,CASSLIGDNQPQHF
TRBV20-1,TRBJ2-3,NA,TRBD1,TGCAGTGCCCCCCTGACAGGGAGCACAGATACGCAGTATTTT,CSAPLTGSTDTQYF
TRBV6-1,TRBJ1-6,NA,NA,TGTGCCAGCATCCCGGGGAGTTCACCCCTCCACTTT,CASIPGSSPLHF
TRBV20-1,TRBJ2-7,NA,TRBD2,TGCAGTGCTAGACCCCCGTCCGGGACTAGCGGCTACGAGCAGTACTTC,CSARPPSGTSGYEQYF
TRBV15,TRBJ2-7,NA,TRBD2,TGTGCCACCAGGTGGGGGCGGGAGGTCTCCTACGAGCAGTACTTC,CATRWGREVSYEQYF
TRBV5-1,TRBJ1-4,once,NA,TGCGCCAGCAGCCCAGGGGACGGAAATGAAAAACTGTTTTTT,CASSPGDGNEKLFF
TRBV7-6,TRBJ2-2,NA,TRBD2,TGTGCCAGCAGCATAGCGAGCGGGATTAGCACCGGGGAGCTGTTTTTT,CASSIASGISTGELFF
TRBV19,TRBJ1-2,many,NA,TGTGCCAGTAGTATAATGGCCACCAACTATGGCTACACCTTC,CASSIMATNYGYTF
TRBV7-9,TRBJ1-2,NA,NA,TGTGCCAGCAGCTTGAATCTTCGGGGCTACACCTTC,CASSLNLRGYTF
TRBV27,TRBJ1-5,many,NA,TGTGCCAGCAGGCCCTCAGGGGCGCGGCAGCCCCAGCATTTT,CASRPSGARQPQHF
TRBV12-3/TRBV12-4,TRBJ2-7,NA,NA,TGTGCCAGCAGCCCAACAGGGAGCTCCTACGAGCAGCACTTC,CASSPTGSSYEQHF
TRBV29-1,TRBJ2-7,NA,TRBD1,TGCAGCGTTGAAAAGGCTGGGACAGCCCTTTACGAGCAGTACTTC,CSVEKAGTALYEQYF
TRBV10-3,TRBJ2-5,NA,NA,TGTGCCGTCAGTGAGCCCGACCAGGCGGGTGAGACCCAGTACTTC,CAVSEPDQAGETQYF
TRBV5-5,TRBJ2-7,NA,NA,TGTGCCAGCAGATCGCTCCGCGGCTCCTACGAGCAGTACTTC,CASRSLRGSYEQYF
TRBV27,TRBJ1-5,NA,NA,TGTGCCAGCAGTGCGTCGGTGGCGAACAATCAGCCCCAGCATTTT,CASSASVANNQPQHF
TRBV20-1,TRBJ1-2,NA,TRBD1,TGCAGTGCTAGAGGACCAGACAGGGGGATATATGGCTACACCTTC,CSARGPDRGIYGYTF
TRBV9,TRBJ2-3,NA,NA,TGTGCCAGCAGACCAGAAGGGCTAAGCACAGATACGCAGTATTTT,CASRPEGLSTDTQYF
TRBV20-1,TRBJ1-6,NA,NA,TGCAGTGCTAGATCACAGAATTTTTCACTCCTCCACTTT,CSARSQNFSLLHF
TRBV2,TRBJ2-3,NA,TRBD2,TGTGCCAGCAGTGGAGTTGGCGGGGGGGCCCGGGTAAGCACAGATACGCAGTATTTT,CASSGVGGGARVSTDTQYF
TRBV25-1,TRBJ1-1,NA,NA,TGTGCCAGCACAACAGGGACGGCGAACACTGAAGCTTTCTTT,CASTTGTANTEAFF
TRBV2,TRBJ1-1,NA,NA,TGTGCCAGCAGTGATCCGGAAAACACTGAAGCTTTCTTT,CASSDPENTEAFF
TRBV7-9,TRBJ2-7,NA,NA,TGTGCCAGCAGCTTAGGTCCAAACGAGCAGTACTTC,CASSLGPNEQYF
TRBV29-1,TRBJ2-5,NA,NA,TGCAGCGTTGAAGATCCGCTGGTCAGTGGGGAAGAGACCCAGTACTTC,CSVEDPLVSGEETQYF
TRBV7-9,TRBJ2-3,NA,TRBD2,TGTGCCAGCAGCTTAGCGGCGGGAGGCGTGGGAGATACGCAGTATTTT,CASSLAAGGVGDTQYF
TRBV19,TRBJ2-7,NA,TRBD1,TGTGCCAGTAGTTTACCGGGACAGGGTTCCTACGAGCAGTACTTC,CASSLPGQGSYEQYF
TRBV7-6,TRBJ2-7,NA,NA,TGTGCCAGCAGCTCCACGCCACTCGAGCAGTACTTC,CASSSTPLEQYF
TRBV5-1,TRBJ2-7,NA,NA,TGCGCCAGCAGCTTGGTTGTGGGCGGTTCCTACGAGCAGTACTTC,CASSLVVGGSYEQYF
TRBV20-1,TRBJ2-7,NA,TRBD1,TGCAGTGCTACCAGGACAGGGGCACACGAGCAGTACTTC,CSATRTGAHEQYF
TRBV11-3,TRBJ2-2,NA,TRBD1,TGTGCCAGCAGCTTAGCTCTTGGACAGGGTTTAACCGGGGAGCTGTTTTTT,CASSLALGQGLTGELFF
TRBV9,TRBJ1-4,NA,NA,TGTGCCAGCAGTGATGGGGCAGGGACTAATGAAAAACTGTTTTTT,CASSDGAGTNEKLFF
TRBV5-6,TRBJ2-5,NA,NA,TGTGCCAGCAGCTTCACTGGATTTCAAGAGACCCAGTACTTC,CASSFTGFQETQYF
TRBV7-9,TRBJ2-2,many,TRBD1,TGTGCCAGCAGTCCTTCAGGGGGCCGTGACGCCGGGGAGCTGTTTTTT,CASSPSGGRDAGELFF
TRBV20-1,TRBJ1-2,once,NA,TGCAGTGCTGTGCCGGGACAACCCTCTGGAAACACCTTC,CSAVPGQPSGNTF
TRBV7-6,TRBJ2-2,NA,TRBD2,TGTGCCAGCTCAGCGGGGGGGCTAGGCACCGGGGAGCTGTTTTTT,CASSAGGLGTGELFF
TRBV10-3,TRBJ2-1,NA,NA,TGTGCCATCAGTGATATGGATGAGCAGTTCTTC,CAISDMDEQFF
TRBV7-9,TRBJ1-1,NA,NA,TGTGCCAGCAGCTTAGGTTCATCGTTGAACACTGAAGCTTTCTTT,CASSLGSSLNTEAFF
TRBV15,TRBJ1-1,once,TRBD1,TGTGCCACCAGCAGAGAGACAGGGGCGATGAACACTGAAGCTTTCTTT,CATSRETGAMNTEAFF
TRBV7-2,TRBJ1-1,NA,TRBD1,TGTGCCAGCAGCTTTAGGGACAGTGAAGCTTTCTTT,CASSFRDSEAFF
TRBV10-3,TRBJ2-7,NA,TRBD2,TGTGCCATCGGGGGGGGGGTCCGGGCCTACGAGCAGTACTTC,CAIGGGVRAYEQYF
TRBV2,TRBJ2-7,NA,TRBD1,TGTGCCAGCAGTGATTCGGTCTTGACAGGGTGGAGACACTACGAGCAGTACTTC,CASSDSVLTGWRHYEQYF
TRBV6-4,TRBJ2-5,NA,NA,TGTGCCAGCAGTGAGCAACAAGAGACCCAGTACTTC,CASSEQQETQYF
TRBV2,TRBJ1-5,NA,NA,TGTGCCAGCAGTTCTGAATATAGCAATCAGCCCCAGCATTTT,CASSSEYSNQPQHF
TRBV4-1,TRBJ2-4,once,NA,TGCGCTAGCAGCCAGGGGTTGCTGGAAAACATTCAGTACTTC,CASSQGLLENIQYF
TRBV20-1,TRBJ2-3,NA,TRBD1,TGCAGTGCTCCTGCTCGACAGGGTCGACTCGATACAGATACGCAGTATTTT,CSAPARQGRLDTDTQYF
TRBV6-2/TRBV6-3,TRBJ2-7,many,TRBD2,TGTGCCAGCAGTTTCAGCGGGACTAGCGGTTACGAGCAGTACTTC,CASSFSGTSGYEQYF
TRBV27,TRBJ2-2,NA,NA,TGTGCCAGCAGTTTGAAGACCGGGGAGCTGTTTTTT,CASSLKTGELFF
TRBV5-6,TRBJ1-5,NA,NA,TGTGCCAGCAGCTTCTATGCCGGGGGCAATCAGCCCCAGCATTTT,CASSFYAGGNQPQHF
TRBV7-9,TRBJ2-7,few,TRBD2,TGTGCCAGCAGCTTATTTAGCGGGGAATACGAGCAGTACTTC,CASSLFSGEYEQYF